This TCR beta chain was sequenced in a study of cytomegalovirus exposure and HLA in healthy donors. Study details: A prior study identified roughly 110 million unique TCR beta sequences from about 179 million T cells. Study observations and caveats: Differences between HLA loci emerged in a later analysis of TCR association rates, with DRB1 most and HLA-C fewest. A later analysis showed HLA-associated TCR beta chains outstripping equally common others in clonal expansion. Indistinguishability led to the exclusion of some V segments, TRBV6-2 and TRBV6-3 included.

About this clone: Its antigen is still unknown.

PCR employed 60 Vbeta and 13 Jbeta primers. TCRdb's copy holds only in-frame clones and misses some; the assay was immunoSEQ multiplex PCR. The sample carries some 54,000 clones, about 84% recorded once. With V trimmed by 0 bases and J by 0 bases, 2 bases remained unmatched. Looked up from germline, CDR1 is SGDLS and CDR2 is YYNGEE. The CDR3 runs to 15 residues. The chain joins TRBV9 to TRBJ1-1; TRBD1 matches at 7 bases. The sequence was obtained from a male donor in good health and CMV-seronegative. Sequencing input: PBMCs. CDR3 residues: CASSVGDRVNTEAFF. For the CDR3, the DNA is TGTGCCAGCAGCGTAGGAGACAGGGTGAACACTGAAGCTTTCTTT.